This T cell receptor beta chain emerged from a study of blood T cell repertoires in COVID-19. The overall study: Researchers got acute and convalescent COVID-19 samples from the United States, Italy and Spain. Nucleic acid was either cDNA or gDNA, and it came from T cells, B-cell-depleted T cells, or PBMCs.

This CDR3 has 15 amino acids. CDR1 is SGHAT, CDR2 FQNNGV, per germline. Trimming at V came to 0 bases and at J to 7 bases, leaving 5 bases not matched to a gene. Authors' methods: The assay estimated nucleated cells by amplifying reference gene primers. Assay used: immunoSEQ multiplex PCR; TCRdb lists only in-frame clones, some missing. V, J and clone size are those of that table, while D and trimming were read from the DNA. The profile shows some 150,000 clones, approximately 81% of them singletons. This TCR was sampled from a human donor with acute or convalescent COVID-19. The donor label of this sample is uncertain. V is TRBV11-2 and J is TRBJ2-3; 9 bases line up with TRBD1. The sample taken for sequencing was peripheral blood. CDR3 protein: CASSLDNRGLNTQYF. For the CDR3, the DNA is TGTGCCAGCAGCTTAGACAACAGGGGGCTAAATACGCAGTATTTT.